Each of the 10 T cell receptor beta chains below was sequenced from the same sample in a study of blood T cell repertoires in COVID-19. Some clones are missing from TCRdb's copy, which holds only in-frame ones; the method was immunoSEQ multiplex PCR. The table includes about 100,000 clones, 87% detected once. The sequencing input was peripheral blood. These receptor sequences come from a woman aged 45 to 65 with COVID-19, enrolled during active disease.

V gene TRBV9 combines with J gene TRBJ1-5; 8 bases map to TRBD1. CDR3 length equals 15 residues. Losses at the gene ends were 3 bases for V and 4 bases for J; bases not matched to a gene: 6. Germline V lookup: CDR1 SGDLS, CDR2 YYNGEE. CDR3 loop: CASSATGGGNQPQHF. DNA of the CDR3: TGTGCCAGCAGCGCTACAGGGGGGGGGAATCAGCCCCAGCATTTT.

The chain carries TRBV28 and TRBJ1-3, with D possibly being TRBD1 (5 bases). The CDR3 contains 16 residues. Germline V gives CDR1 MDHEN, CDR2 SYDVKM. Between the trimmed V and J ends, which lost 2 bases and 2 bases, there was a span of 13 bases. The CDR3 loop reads CASSLGGRGAGNTIYF. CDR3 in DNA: TGTGCCAGCAGTTTAGGGGGTCGGGGGGCTGGAAACACCATATATTTT.

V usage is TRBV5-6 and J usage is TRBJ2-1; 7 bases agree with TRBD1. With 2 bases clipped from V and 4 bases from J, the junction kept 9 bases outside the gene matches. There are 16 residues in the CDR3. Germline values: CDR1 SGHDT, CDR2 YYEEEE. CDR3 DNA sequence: TGTGCCAGCAGCTTATTGGCAGGGGGATCTTACAATGAGCAGTTCTTC. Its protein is CASSLLAGGSYNEQFF.

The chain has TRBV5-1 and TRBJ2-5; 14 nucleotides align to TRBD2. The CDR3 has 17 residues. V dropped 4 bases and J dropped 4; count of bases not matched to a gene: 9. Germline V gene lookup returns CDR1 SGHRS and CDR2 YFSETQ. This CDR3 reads CASSRGTSGGMAETQYF. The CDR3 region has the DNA TGCGCCAGCAGCCGCGGGACTAGCGGGGGAATGGCAGAGACCCAGTACTTC.

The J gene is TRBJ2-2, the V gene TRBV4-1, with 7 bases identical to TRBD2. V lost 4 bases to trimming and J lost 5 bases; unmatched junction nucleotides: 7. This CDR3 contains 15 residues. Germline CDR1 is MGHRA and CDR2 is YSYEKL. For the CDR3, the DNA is TGCGCCAGCAGCCCCCGGGGGGTTTGGACCGGGGAGCTGTTTTTT. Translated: CASSPRGVWTGELFF.

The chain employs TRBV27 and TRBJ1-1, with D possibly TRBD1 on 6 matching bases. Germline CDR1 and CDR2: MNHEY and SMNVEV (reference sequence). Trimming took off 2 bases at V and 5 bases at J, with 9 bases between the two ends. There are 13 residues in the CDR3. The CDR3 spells CASSLRDRTEAFF. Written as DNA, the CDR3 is TGTGCCAGCAGTTTAAGAGACAGGACTGAAGCTTTCTTT.

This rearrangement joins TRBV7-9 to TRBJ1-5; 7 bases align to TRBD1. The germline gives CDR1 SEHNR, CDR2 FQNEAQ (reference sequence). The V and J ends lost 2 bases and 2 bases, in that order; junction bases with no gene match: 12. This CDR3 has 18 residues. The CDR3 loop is CASSLRQGREWGNQPQHF. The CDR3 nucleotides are TGTGCCAGCAGCTTAAGACAGGGTCGGGAATGGGGCAATCAGCCCCAGCATTTT.

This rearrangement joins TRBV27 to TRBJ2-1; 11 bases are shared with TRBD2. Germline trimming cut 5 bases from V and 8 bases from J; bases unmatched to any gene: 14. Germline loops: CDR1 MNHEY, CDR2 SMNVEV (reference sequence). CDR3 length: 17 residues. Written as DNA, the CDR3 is TGTGCCAGCAGTCTTCCTACTATGACTAGCGGGGTCGATGAGCAGTTCTTC. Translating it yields CASSLPTMTSGVDEQFF.

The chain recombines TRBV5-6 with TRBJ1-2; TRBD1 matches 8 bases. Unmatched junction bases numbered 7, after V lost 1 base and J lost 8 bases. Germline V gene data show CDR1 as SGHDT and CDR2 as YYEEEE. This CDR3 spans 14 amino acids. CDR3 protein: CASSLLAGGGGYTF. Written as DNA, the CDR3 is TGTGCCAGCAGCTTGTTGGCAGGGGGCGGGGGCTACACCTTC.

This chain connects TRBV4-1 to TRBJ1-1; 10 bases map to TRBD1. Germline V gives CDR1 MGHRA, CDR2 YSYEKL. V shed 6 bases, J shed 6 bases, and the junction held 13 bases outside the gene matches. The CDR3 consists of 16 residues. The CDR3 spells CASSRRWGQGQPEAFF. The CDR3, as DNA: TGCGCCAGCAGTCGTCGGTGGGGACAGGGGCAACCTGAAGCTTTCTTT.